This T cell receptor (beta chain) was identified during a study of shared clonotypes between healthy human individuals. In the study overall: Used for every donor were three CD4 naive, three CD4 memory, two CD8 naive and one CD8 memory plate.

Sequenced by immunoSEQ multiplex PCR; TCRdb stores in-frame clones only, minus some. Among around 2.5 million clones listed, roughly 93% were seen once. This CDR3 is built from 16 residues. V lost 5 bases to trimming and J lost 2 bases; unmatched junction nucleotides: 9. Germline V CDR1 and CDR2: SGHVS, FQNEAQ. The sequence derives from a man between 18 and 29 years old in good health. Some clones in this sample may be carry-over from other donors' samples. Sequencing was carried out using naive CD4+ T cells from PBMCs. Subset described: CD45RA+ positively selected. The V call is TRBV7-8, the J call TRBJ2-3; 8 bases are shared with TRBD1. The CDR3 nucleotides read TGTGCCAGCAGCGCCCGACAGGGGAGGAACACAGATACGCAGTATTTT. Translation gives CASSARQGRNTDTQYF.